This is a list of T cell receptor beta chains from one sample in a study of cytomegalovirus exposure and HLA in healthy donors. Assay used: immunoSEQ multiplex PCR; TCRdb lists only in-frame clones, some missing. The profile shows about 130,000 clones, around 72% of them singletons. Sequenced input: PBMCs. The receptors were gathered from a human donor in good health. The CDR3 runs from the conserved cysteine through the conserved F or W. Each record gives: V gene, J gene, CDR3 protein.

V: TRBV7-3
J: TRBJ2-3
CDR3: CASSLTVAGGADTQYF

V: TRBV28
J: TRBJ1-6
CDR3: CASSFGGGGSPLHF

V: TRBV30
J: TRBJ2-1
CDR3: CAWSLGASGSDNEQFF

V: TRBV30
J: TRBJ2-5
CDR3: CAWSVVTGPGETQYF

V: TRBV28
J: NA
CDR3: CASSPSGLYEQYF

V: TRBV5-4
J: TRBJ2-7
CDR3: CASSWGRDYEQYF

V: TRBV30
J: TRBJ1-1
CDR3: CAWSVLQSEAFF

V: TRBV9
J: TRBJ2-3
CDR3: CASSFSGSTDTQYF

V: TRBV4-3
J: TRBJ1-1
CDR3: CASSQSRGDTEAFF

V: TRBV7-8
J: TRBJ2-3
CDR3: CASSPPPGRSTDTQYF

V: TRBV5-6
J: TRBJ2-7
CDR3: CASSPGTGGEQYF

V: TRBV18
J: TRBJ2-3
CDR3: CASRKQGAADTQYF

V: TRBV19
J: TRBJ1-6
CDR3: CASCDRAWNSPLHF

V: TRBV6-5
J: TRBJ1-3
CDR3: CASRGQGGGNTIYF

V: TRBV28
J: TRBJ2-3
CDR3: CASSRTGLASRGDTQYF

V: TRBV7-9
J: TRBJ1-2
CDR3: CASSFSGQGAQRADGYTF

V: TRBV29-1
J: TRBJ2-7
CDR3: CSVGGSYEQYF

V: TRBV9
J: TRBJ1-2
CDR3: CASSVSGYYGYTF

V: TRBV27
J: TRBJ1-5
CDR3: CASRIGGPSNQPQHF

V: TRBV27
J: TRBJ1-2
CDR3: CASSETGARSYGYTF